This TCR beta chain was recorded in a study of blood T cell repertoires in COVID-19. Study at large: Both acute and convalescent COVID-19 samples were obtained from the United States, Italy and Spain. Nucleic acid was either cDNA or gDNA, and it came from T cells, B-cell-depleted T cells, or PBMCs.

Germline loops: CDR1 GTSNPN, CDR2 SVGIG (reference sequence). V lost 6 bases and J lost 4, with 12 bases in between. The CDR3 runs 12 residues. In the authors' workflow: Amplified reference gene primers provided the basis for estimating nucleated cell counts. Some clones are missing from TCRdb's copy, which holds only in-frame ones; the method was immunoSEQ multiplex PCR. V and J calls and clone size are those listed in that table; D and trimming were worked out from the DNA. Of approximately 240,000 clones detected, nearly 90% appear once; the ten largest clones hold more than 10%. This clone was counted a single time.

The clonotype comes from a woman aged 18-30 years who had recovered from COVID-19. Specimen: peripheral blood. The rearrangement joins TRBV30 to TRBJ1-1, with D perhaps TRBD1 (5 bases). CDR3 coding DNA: TGTGCCTGCAACAGGCCGTCCACTGAAGCTTTCTTT. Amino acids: CACNRPSTEAFF.